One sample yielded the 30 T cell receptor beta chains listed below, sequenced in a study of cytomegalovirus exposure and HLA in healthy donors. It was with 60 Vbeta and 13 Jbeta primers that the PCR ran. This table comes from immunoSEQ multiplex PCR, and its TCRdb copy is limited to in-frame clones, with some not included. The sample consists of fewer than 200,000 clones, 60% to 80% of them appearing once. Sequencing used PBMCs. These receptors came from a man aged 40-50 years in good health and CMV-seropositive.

DNA for the CDR3: TGTGCCAGCAGCTTAATACAGGGAGGGGACGAGCAGTACTTC. Translation: CASSLIQGGDEQYF. V gene TRBV7-9 combines with J gene TRBJ2-7; tentative D call: TRBD2 (7 bases). Germline values: CDR1 SEHNR, CDR2 FQNEAQ (reference sequence). The CDR3 covers 14 residues. Between the trimmed V and J ends, which lost 2 bases and 5 bases, there was a span of 13 bases. The variable domain in full, completed from reference TRBV7-9 and TRBJ2-7, reads DTGVSQNPRHKITKRGQNVTFRCDPISEHNRLYWYRQTLGQGPEFLTYFQNEAQLEKSRLLSDRFSAERPKGSFSTLEIQRTEQGDSAMYLCASSLIQGGDEQYFGPGTRLTVT.

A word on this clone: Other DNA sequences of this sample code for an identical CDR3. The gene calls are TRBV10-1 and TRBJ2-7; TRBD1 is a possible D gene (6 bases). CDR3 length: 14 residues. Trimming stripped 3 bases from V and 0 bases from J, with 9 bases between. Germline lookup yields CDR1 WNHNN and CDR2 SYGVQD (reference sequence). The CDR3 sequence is CASSDGGSSYEQYF. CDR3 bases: TGCGCCAGCAGTGATGGGGGCAGCTCCTACGAGCAGTACTTC.

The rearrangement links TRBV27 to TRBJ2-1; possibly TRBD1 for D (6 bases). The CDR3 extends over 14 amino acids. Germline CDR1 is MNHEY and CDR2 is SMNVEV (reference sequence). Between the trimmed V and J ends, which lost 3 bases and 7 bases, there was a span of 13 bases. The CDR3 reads CASSLGQLRNEQFF. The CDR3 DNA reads TGTGCCAGCAGTTTGGGACAACTTAGGAATGAGCAGTTCTTC.

As DNA, the CDR3 is TGTGCCAGCAGCTTCCCCACGCGCCTGCCCTCATCCTACGAGCAGTACTTC. The encoded protein is CASSFPTRLPSSYEQYF. The gene calls are TRBV21-1 and TRBJ2-7; no check of the table's D call, TRBD2, against the DNA was made. TRBV21-1 is a listed pseudogene. The CDR3 runs to 17 residues.

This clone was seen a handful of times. The CDR3 loop is CASSLGISGPTSTGELFF. The DNA for the CDR3 is TGCGCCAGCAGCTTGGGTATTAGCGGTCCGACTTCCACCGGGGAGCTGTTTTTT. J is TRBJ2-2 and V is TRBV5-1; tentative D call: TRBD2 (6 bases). CDR3 length: 18 residues. Germline V CDR1 and CDR2: SGHRS, YFSETQ. Trimming took off 0 bases at V and 4 bases at J, with 19 bases between the two ends.

This CDR3 reads CASSPRTGPGTEAFF. CDR3 nucleotides: TGTGCCAGCAGCCCCCGGACAGGTCCGGGCACTGAAGCTTTCTTT. V usage is TRBV28 and J usage is TRBJ1-1; the match to TRBD1 covers 7 bases. This CDR3 contains 15 residues. CDR1 and CDR2 from the germline V gene are MDHEN and SYDVKM. J lost 4 bases, V lost 6 bases, and 11 bases had no gene match.

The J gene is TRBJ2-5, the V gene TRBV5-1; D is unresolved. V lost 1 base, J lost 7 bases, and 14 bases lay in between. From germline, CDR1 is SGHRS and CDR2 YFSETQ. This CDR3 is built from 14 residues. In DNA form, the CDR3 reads TGCGCCAGCAGCTTGTCCGAGGCCACACGGACCCAGTACTTC. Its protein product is CASSLSEATRTQYF.

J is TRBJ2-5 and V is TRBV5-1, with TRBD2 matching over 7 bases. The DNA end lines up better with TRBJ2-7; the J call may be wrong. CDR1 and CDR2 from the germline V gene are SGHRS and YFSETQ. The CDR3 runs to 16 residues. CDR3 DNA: TGCGCCAGCAGCGGAACTAGCGTAAATAACCCCTACGAGCAGTACTTC. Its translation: CASSGTSVNNPYEQYF.

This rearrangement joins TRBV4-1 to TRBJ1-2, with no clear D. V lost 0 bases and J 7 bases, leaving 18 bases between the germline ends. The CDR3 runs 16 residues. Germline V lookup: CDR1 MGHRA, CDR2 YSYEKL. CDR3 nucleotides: TGCGCCAGCAGCCAAGATAACTGGGCCTTCTGGTCTGGCTACACCTTC. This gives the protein CASSQDNWAFWSGYTF.

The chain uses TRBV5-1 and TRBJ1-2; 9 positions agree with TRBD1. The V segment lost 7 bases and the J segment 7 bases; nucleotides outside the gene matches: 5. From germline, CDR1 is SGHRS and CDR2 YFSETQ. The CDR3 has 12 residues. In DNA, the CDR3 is TGCGCCAGCCGGGACAGGGATGGTGGCTACACCTTC. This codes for CASRDRDGGYTF.

CDR3 amino acids: CASSYGAPYEQYF. CDR3 bases: TGTGCCAGCAGTTACGGGGCACCATACGAGCAGTACTTC. The chain uses TRBV6-5 and TRBJ2-7, with D perhaps TRBD1 (5 bases). This CDR3 contains 13 residues. Trimming took 2 bases from V and 4 from J, leaving 9 bases between them. Germline V gives CDR1 MNHEY, CDR2 SVGAGI.

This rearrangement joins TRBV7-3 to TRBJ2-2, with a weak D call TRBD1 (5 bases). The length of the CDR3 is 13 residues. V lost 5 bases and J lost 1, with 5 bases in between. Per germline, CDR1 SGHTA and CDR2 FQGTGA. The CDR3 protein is CASSDRNTGELFF. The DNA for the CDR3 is TGTGCCAGCAGCGACAGGAACACCGGGGAGCTGTTTTTT.

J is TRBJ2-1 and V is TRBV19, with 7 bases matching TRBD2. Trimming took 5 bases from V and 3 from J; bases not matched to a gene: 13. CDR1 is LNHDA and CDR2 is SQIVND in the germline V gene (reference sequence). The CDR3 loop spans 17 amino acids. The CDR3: CASSATPGGSFYNEQFF. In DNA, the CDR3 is TGTGCCAGTAGTGCAACCCCTGGCGGGAGCTTCTACAATGAGCAGTTCTTC.

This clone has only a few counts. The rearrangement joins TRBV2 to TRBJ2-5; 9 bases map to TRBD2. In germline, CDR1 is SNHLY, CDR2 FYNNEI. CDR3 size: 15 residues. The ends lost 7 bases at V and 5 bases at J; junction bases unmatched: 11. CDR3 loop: CASKSVAGALETQYF. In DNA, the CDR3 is TGTGCCAGCAAGTCGGTAGCGGGAGCGTTGGAGACCCAGTACTTC.

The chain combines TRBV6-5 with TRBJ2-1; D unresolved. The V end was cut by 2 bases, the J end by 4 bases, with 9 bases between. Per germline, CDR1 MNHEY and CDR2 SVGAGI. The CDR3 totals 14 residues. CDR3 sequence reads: CASSYRVAYNEQFF. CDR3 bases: TGTGCCAGCAGTTACCGGGTCGCATACAATGAGCAGTTCTTC.

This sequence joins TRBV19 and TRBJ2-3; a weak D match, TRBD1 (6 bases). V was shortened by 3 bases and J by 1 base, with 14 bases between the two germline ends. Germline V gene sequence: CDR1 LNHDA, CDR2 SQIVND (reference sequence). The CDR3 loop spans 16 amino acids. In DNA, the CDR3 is TGTGCCAGTAGTATTGAGGGCAGGGGAGGCACAGATACGCAGTATTTT. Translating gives CASSIEGRGGTDTQYF.

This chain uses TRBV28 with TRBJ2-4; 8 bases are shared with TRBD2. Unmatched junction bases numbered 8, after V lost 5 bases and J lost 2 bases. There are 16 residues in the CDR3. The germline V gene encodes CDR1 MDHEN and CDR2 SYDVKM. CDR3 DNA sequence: TGTGCCAGCAGTCCCATAGCGGGATCGACCAAAAACATTCAGTACTTC. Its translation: CASSPIAGSTKNIQYF.

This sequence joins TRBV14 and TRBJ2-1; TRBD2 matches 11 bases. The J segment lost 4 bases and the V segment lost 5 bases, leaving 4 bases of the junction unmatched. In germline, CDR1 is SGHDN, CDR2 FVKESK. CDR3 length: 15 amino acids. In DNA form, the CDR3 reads TGTGCCAGCAGCTCATTAGCGGGAGGGTACAATGAGCAGTTCTTC. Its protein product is CASSSLAGGYNEQFF. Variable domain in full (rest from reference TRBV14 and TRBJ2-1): EAGVTQFPSHSVIEKGQTVTLRCDPISGHDNLYWYRRVMGKEIKFLLHFVKESKQDESGMPNNRFLAERTGGTYSTLKVQPAELEDSGVYFCASSSLAGGYNEQFFGPGTRLTVL.

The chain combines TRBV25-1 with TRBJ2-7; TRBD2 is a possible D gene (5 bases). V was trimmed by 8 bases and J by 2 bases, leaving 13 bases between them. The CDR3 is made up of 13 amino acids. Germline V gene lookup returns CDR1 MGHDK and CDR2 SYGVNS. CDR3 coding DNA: TGTGCCAGCGCGGCCGCCGGGGCCTACGAGCAGTACTTC. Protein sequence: CASAAAGAYEQYF.

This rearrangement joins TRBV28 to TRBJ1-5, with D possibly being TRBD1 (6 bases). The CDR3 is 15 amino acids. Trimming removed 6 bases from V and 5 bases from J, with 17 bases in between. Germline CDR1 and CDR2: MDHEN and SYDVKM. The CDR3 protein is CASRSLDRSYQPQHF. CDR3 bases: TGTGCCAGCAGATCCCTCGACAGGTCCTATCAGCCCCAGCATTTT.

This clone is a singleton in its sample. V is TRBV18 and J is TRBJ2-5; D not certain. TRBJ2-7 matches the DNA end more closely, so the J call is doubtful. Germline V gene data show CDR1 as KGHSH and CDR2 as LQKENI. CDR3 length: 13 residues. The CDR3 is CASSPPSSYEQYF. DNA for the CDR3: TGTGCCAGCTCACCCCCTAGCTCCTACGAGCAGTACTTC.

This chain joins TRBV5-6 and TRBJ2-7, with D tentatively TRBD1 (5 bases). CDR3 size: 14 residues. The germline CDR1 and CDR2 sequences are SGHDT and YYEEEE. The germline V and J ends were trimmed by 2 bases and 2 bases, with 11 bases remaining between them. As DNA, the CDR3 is TGTGCCAGCAGCTTCCTCCGGACAACCTACGAGCAGTACTTC. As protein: CASSFLRTTYEQYF. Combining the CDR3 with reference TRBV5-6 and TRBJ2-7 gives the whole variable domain DAGVTQSPTHLIKTRGQQVTLRCSPKSGHDTVSWYQQALGQGPQFIFQYYEEEERQRGNFPDRFSGHQFPNYSSELNVNALLLGDSALYLCASSFLRTTYEQYFGPGTRLTVT.

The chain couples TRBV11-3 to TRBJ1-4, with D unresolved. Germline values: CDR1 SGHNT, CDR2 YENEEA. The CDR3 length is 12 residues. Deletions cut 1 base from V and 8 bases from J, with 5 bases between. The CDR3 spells CASSLGGEKLFF. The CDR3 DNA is TGTGCCAGCAGCTTAGGTGGCGAAAAACTGTTTTTT.

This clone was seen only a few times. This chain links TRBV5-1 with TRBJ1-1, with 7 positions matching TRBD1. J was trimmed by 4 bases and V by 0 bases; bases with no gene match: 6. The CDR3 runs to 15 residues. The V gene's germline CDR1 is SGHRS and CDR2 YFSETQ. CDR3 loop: CASSLALGGGTEAFF. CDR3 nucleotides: TGCGCCAGCAGCTTGGCCCTAGGGGGCGGCACTGAAGCTTTCTTT.

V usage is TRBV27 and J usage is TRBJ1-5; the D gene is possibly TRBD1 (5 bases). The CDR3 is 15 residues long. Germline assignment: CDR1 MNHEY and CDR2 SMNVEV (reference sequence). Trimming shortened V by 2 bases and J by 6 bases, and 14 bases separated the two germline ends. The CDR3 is CASSLQGFSTQPQHF. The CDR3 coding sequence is TGTGCCAGCAGTTTACAGGGTTTCAGTACTCAGCCCCAGCATTTT.

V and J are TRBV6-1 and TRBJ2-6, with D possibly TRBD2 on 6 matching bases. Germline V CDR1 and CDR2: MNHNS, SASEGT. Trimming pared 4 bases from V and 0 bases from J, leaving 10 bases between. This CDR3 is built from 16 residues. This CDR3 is CASSVTGSSGANVLTF. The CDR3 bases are TGTGCCAGCAGTGTTACCGGGAGCTCTGGGGCCAACGTCCTGACTTTC.

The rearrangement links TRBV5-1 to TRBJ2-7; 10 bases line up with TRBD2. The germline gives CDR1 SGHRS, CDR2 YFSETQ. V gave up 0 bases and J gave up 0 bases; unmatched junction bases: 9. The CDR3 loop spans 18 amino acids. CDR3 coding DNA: TGCGCCAGCAGCTTGGGGACTAGCGGAATTGGAAGCTCCTACGAGCAGTACTTC. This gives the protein CASSLGTSGIGSSYEQYF.

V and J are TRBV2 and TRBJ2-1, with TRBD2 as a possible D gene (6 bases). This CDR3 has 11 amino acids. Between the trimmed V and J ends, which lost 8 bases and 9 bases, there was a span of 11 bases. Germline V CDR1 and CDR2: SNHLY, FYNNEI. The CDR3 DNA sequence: TGTGCCAGCCGGGGGTTGGGTGAGCAGTTCTTC. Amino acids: CASRGLGEQFF.

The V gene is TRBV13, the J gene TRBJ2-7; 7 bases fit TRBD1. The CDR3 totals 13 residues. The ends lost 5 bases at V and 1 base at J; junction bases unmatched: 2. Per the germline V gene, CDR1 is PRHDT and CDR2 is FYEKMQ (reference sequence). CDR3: CASSPGGSYEQYF. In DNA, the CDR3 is TGTGCCAGCAGCCCAGGGGGTTCCTACGAGCAGTACTTC. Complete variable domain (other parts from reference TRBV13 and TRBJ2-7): AAGVIQSPRHLIKEKRETATLKCYPIPRHDTVYWYQQGPGQDPQFLISFYEKMQSDKGSIPDRFSAQQFSDYHSELNMSSLELGDSALYFCASSPGGSYEQYFGPGTRLTVT.

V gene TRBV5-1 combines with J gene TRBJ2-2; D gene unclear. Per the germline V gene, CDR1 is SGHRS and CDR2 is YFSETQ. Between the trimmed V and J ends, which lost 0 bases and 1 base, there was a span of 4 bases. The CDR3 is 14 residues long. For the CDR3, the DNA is TGCGCCAGCAGCTTGGAACAGAACACCGGGGAGCTGTTTTTT. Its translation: CASSLEQNTGELFF.